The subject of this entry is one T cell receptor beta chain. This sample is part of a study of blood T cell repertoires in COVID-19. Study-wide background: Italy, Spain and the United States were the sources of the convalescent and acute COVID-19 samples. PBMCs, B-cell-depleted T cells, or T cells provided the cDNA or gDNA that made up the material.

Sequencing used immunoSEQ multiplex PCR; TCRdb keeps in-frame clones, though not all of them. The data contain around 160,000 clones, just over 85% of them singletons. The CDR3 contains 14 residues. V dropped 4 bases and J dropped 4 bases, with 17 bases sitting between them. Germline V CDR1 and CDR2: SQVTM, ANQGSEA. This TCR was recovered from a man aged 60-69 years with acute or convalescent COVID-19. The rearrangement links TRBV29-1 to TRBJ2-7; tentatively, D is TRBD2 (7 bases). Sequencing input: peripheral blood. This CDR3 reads CSVVRGGGVYEQYF. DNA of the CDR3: TGCAGCGTTGTCCGAGGGGGGGGAGTTTACGAGCAGTACTTC.